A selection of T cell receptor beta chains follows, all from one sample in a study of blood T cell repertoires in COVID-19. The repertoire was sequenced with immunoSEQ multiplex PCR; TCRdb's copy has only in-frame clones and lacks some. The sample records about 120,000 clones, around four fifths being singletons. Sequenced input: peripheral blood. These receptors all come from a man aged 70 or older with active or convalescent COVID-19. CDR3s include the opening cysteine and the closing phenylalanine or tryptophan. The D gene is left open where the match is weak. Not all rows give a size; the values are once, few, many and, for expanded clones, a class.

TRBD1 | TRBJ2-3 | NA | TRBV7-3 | TGTGCCAGCAGCTTACTATCCGGGACAGCTGGTACGCAGTATTTT | CASSLLSGTAGTQYF
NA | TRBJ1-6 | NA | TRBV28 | TGTGCCAGCAGGGGGGGATCCTATAATTCACCCCTCCACTTT | CASRGGSYNSPLHF
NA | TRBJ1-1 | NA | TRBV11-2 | TGTGCCAGCAACAGGGAGAGCACTGAAGCTTTCTTT | CASNRESTEAFF
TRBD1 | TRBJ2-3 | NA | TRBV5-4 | TGTGCCAGCAGCCTGGGACAGAACACAGATACGCAGTATTTT | CASSLGQNTDTQYF
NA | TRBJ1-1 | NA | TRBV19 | TGTGCCAGTAGTATAGTTGACAGTGGAGGGGCTGAAGCTTTCTTT | CASSIVDSGGAEAFF
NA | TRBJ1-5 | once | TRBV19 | TGTGCCAGTAGTTACGCCAGGGCTAATCAGCCCCAGCATTTT | CASSYARANQPQHF
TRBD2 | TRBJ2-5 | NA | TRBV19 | TGTGCCAGTAGTATAGATGGACTAGCGGGAGGGCTTTGGGGACAAGAGACCCAGTACTTC | CASSIDGLAGGLWGQETQYF
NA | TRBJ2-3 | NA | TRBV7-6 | TGTGCCAGCAGCTACGGGACTGCGGGGTTTGCAGATACGCAGTATTTT | CASSYGTAGFADTQYF
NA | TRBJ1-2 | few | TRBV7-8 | TGTGCCAGCAGCTTCGCTACCAACTATGGCTACACCTTC | CASSFATNYGYTF
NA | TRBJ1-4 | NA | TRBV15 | TGTGCCACCAGCAGAGATCCCAGGAATGAAAAACTGTTTTTT | CATSRDPRNEKLFF
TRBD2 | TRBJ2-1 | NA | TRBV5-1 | TGCGCCAGCAGCTTGGTAGCGGGAACCTACAATGAGCAGTTCTTC | CASSLVAGTYNEQFF
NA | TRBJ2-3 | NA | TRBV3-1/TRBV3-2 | TGTGCCAGCAGCCGGGGGACTAGCACAGATACGCAGTATTTT | CASSRGTSTDTQYF
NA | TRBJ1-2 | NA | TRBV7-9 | TGTGCCAGCAGCCTCGGGACATCGCTTCGAGGTGGCTACACCTTC | CASSLGTSLRGGYTF
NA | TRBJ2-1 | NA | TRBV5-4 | TGTGCCAGCAGCTCAGGGCTTTGGGGTGAGCAGTTCTTC | CASSSGLWGEQFF
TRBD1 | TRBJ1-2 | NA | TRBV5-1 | TGCGCCAGCAGCCCAGAAGGACAGGGAAGGATCTCTGGCTACACCTTC | CASSPEGQGRISGYTF
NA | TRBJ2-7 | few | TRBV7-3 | TGTGCCAGCAGCGCCTGGAGGGCCGTCTTC | CASSAWRAVF